This T cell receptor (beta chain) was retrieved from a study of vaccination effects on CD4 cells after COVID-19. V dropped 2 bases and J dropped 0 bases, with 5 bases sitting between them. The CDR3 extends over 14 amino acids. Germline CDR1 and CDR2: SGHTA and FQGNSA. Investigators separated out CD4+ T cells once about 10 days of culture had passed. Clones were sequenced by immunoSEQ multiplex PCR, and TCRdb holds only the in-frame ones, with some missing. The repertoire holds about 70,000 clones, with over 60% as singletons. On this clone itself: Its antigen is unidentified.

The rearrangement links TRBV7-2 to TRBJ2-1; D uncertain. The specimen was CD4+ T cells from PBMCs cultured without peptide, collected before COVID-19 vaccination. The sequence was collected from a human donor who received a COVID-19 vaccine. CDR3 protein: CASSLTGSYNEQFF. CDR3 in DNA: TGTGCCAGCAGCTTAACTGGCTCCTACAATGAGCAGTTCTTC.